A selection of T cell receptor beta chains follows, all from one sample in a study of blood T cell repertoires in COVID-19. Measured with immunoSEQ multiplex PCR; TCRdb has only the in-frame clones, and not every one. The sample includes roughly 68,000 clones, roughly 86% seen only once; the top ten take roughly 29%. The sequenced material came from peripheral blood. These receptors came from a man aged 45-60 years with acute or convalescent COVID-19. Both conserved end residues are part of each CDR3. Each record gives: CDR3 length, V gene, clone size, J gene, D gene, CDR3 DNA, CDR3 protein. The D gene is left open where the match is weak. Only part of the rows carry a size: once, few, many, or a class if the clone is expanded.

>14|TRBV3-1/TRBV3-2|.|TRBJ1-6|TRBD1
TGTGCCAGCAGCTCACAGGGGCGAAATTCACCCCTCCACTTT
CASSSQGRNSPLHF
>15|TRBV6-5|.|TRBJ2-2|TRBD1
TGTGCCAGCCGCTCGGGACAGCTAAACACCGGGGAGCTGTTTTTT
CASRSGQLNTGELFF
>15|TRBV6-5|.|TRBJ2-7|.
TGTGCCAGCAGTTATACCCCGGGACTTGGGTATTGGCAGTACTTC
CASSYTPGLGYWQYF
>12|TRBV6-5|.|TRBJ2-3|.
TGTGCCAGCAGTATACACACAGATACGCAGTATTTT
CASSIHTDTQYF
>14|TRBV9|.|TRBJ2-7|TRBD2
TGTGCCAGCAGCCCCATAGCGGGGCCACACGAGCAGTACTTC
CASSPIAGPHEQYF
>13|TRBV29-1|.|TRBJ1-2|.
TGCAGCGTTGTGGGCAGAATGAACTATGGCTACACCTTC
CSVVGRMNYGYTF
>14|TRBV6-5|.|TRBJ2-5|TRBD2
TGTGCCAGCAGGCAGCGGGGGAACCAAGAGACCCAGTACTTC
CASRQRGNQETQYF
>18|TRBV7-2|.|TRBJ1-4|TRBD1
TGTGCCAGCAGCCCGACGACAGGGGCCTTTATCACTAATGAAAAACTGTTTTTT
CASSPTTGAFITNEKLFF
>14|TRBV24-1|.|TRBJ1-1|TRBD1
TGTGCCACCATGTCCGGGACAGAGAACACTGAAGCTTTCTTT
CATMSGTENTEAFF
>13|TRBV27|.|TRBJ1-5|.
TGTGCCAGCAGTTTAGGCAGAAATCAGCCCCAGCATTTT
CASSLGRNQPQHF
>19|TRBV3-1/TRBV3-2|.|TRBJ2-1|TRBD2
TGTGCCAGCAGCCAAGCATTGACTAGCGGGGAAGGTTCCTACAATGAGCAGTTCTTC
CASSQALTSGEGSYNEQFF
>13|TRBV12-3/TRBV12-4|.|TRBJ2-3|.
TGTGCCAGCAGTTTGGGAGTTTATGGTACGCAGTATTTT
CASSLGVYGTQYF
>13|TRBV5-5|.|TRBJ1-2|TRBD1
TGTGCCAGCAGCTGGACAGGAGACTATGGCTACACCTTC
CASSWTGDYGYTF
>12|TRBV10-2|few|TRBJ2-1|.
TGCGCCAGCGGGGGCCTCTACAATGAGCAGTTCTTC
CASGGLYNEQFF
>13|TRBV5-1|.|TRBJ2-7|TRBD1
TGCGCCAGCAGCCCGGGACAGAACTACGAGCAGTACTTC
CASSPGQNYEQYF
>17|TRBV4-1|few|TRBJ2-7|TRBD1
TGCGCCAGCAGCCTTTACTCGGACAGGGGGTCTGCCTACGAGCAGTACTTC
CASSLYSDRGSAYEQYF
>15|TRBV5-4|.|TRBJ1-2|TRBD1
TGTGCCAGCAGCTTCCCTAAAGGACAGGGGGCCGGCTACACCTTC
CASSFPKGQGAGYTF
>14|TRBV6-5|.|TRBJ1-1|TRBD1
TGTGCCAGCACCCACAGGGGATATCTTACTGAAGCTTTCTTT
CASTHRGYLTEAFF
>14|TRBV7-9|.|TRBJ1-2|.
TGTGCCAGCAGCTCACAGGGTAGAGGGTATGGCTACACCTTC
CASSSQGRGYGYTF
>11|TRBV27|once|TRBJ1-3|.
TGTGCCAGCAGCGGGGGAAACACCATATATTTT
CASSGGNTIYF
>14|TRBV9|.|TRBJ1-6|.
TGTGCCAGCAGCGTAGGAGGGAGTGGTTCACCCCTCCACTTT
CASSVGGSGSPLHF
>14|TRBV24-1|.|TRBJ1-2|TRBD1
TGTGCCACCAGTGACCCGACAGGGGAACATGGCTACACCTTC
CATSDPTGEHGYTF
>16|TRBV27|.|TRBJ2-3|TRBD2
TGTGCCAGCAGTCGGACGGGACTAGCTTTCACAGATACGCAGTATTTT
CASSRTGLAFTDTQYF
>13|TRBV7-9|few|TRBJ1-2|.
TGTGCCAGCAGCTTCCGGGGTGCCGTGGGGGGAACCTTC
CASSFRGAVGGTF
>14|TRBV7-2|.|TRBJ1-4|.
TGTGCCAGCAGCCTGGGAGGTTTGGGTGAAAAACTGTTTTTT
CASSLGGLGEKLFF
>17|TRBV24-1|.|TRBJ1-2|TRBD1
TGTGCCACCATCGCCCTCCGGGACAGGGGGGCGGTCGATGGCTACACCTTC
CATIALRDRGAVDGYTF
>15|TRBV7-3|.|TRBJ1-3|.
TGTGCCAGCAGCTTACAGGGGATCTCTGGAAACACCATATATTTT
CASSLQGISGNTIYF
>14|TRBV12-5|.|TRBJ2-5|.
TGTGCTAGTGGTACGACAGGACAAGAGGAGACCCAGTACTTC
CASGTTGQEETQYF
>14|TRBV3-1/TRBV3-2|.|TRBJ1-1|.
TGTGCCAGCAGCCACGCCACGAGGAACACTGAAGCTTTCTTT
CASSHATRNTEAFF
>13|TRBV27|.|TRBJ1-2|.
TGTGCCACCAGACAGTCCCAATTCTATGGCTACACCTTC
CATRQSQFYGYTF
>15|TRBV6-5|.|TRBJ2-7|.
TGTGCCAGCAGTTCACTGACAGGAAACTCCTACGAGCAGTACTTC
CASSSLTGNSYEQYF
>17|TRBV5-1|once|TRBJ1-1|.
TGCGCCAGCAGCTTGTTGGTGACAGGCGAGCTGAACACTGAAGCTTTCTTT
CASSLLVTGELNTEAFF
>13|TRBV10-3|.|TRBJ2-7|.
TGTGCCGCCCTCGAGGAGGAAACCTACGAGCAGTACTTC
CAALEEETYEQYF
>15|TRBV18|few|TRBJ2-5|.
TGTGCCAGCTCACCATCCGGAACAGGGCAAGAGACCCAGTACTTC
CASSPSGTGQETQYF
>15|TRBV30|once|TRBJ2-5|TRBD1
TGTGCCTGGAGCGAACAACAGGGGTCCGCGGAGACCCAGTACTTC
CAWSEQQGSAETQYF
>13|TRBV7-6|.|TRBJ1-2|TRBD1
TGTGCCAGCAGCCTCCAGGGGGCTGGTGGCTACACCTTC
CASSLQGAGGYTF
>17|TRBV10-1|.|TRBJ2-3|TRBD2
TGCGCCAGCAGCGGACTAGCGGGGGGTCTTAGCACAGATACGCAGTATTTT
CASSGLAGGLSTDTQYF
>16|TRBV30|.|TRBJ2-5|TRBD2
TGTGCCTGGAGTGCCGCGGGGGGTTTTCGTTCAGAGACCCAGTACTTC
CAWSAAGGFRSETQYF
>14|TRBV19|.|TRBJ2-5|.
TGTGCCAGTAGTATGATACAGGGACGAGAGACCCAGTACTTC
CASSMIQGRETQYF
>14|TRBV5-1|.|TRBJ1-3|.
TGCGCCAGCAGCTTGACCGGGTCTGGAAACACCATATATTTT
CASSLTGSGNTIYF
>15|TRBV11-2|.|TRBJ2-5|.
TGTGCCAGCAGCCGAAGGCAGGGCCCTCTGGAGACCCAGTACTTC
CASSRRQGPLETQYF
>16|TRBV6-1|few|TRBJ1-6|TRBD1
TGTGCCAGCAGTGGCCGGGACAGGGTTTATAATTCACCCCTCCACTTT
CASSGRDRVYNSPLHF
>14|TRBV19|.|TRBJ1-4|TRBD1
TGTGCCAGTAGTGGAACAGGGGTCAAGGAAAAACTGTTTTTT
CASSGTGVKEKLFF
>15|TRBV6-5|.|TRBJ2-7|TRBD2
TGTGCCAGCAACCGCGGGCGGGGGGGCTCCTACGAGCAGTACTTC
CASNRGRGGSYEQYF
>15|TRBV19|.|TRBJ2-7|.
TGTGCCAGTAGTACCCAGGGGCTCTCTTCCTACGAGCAGTACTTC
CASSTQGLSSYEQYF
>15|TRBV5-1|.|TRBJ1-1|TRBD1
TGCGCCAGCAGCTTTGGCAGGGGGCGCCTCACTGAAGCTTTCTTT
CASSFGRGRLTEAFF
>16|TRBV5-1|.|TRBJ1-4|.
TGCGCCAGCAGCTTGGAAACCCAAGACAGACCTGAAAAACTGTTTTTT
CASSLETQDRPEKLFF
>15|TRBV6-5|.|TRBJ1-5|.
TGTGCCAGCAGCACAGAGGGCTATAGCAATCAGCCCCAGCATTTT
CASSTEGYSNQPQHF
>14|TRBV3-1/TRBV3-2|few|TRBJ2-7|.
TGTGCCAGCAGCCAAGGGACAGCCTCCTACGAGCAGTACTTC
CASSQGTASYEQYF
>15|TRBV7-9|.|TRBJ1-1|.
TGTGCCAGCAGCTTAGTATTCGGGAAGGGCACTGAAGCTTTCTTT
CASSLVFGKGTEAFF